This entry lists 27 T cell receptor beta chains sequenced from one sample in a study of shared clonotypes between healthy human individuals. Here immunoSEQ multiplex PCR was the method, and the copy in TCRdb shows in-frame clones only, minus some. The sample consists of millions of clones, about 92% of them appearing once. The naive CD8 population came from CD45RO-negative cells selected for CCR7, without terminally differentiated effector memory CD45RA+ cells. Sequencing was done on a sample of naive CD8+ T cells from PBMCs. The source of these receptors is a man aged 18 to 30 in good health. Some clones in this sample may be carry-over from other donors' samples.

The CDR3 sequence: CASSLVGTSYNEQFF. The CDR3 DNA is TGTGCCAGCAGCTTAGTCGGGACTAGCTACAATGAGCAGTTCTTC. V is TRBV7-2 and J is TRBJ2-1, with TRBD2 matching over 8 bases. V trimming: 1 base; J trimming: 3 bases; junction bases outside the gene matches: 2. The CDR3 is made up of 15 amino acids. Germline lookup yields CDR1 SGHTA and CDR2 FQGNSA.

This clone came up a few times. This sequence joins TRBV10-3 and TRBJ1-4, with D possibly matching TRBD1 (5 bases). This CDR3 has 12 amino acids. V was shortened by 3 bases and J by 14 bases, with 13 bases between the two germline ends. Germline V CDR1 and CDR2: ENHRY, SYGVKD. CDR3 sequence (DNA): TGTGCCATCAGTGACAGGGAGTCCGGGCTGTTTTTT. It yields the protein CAISDRESGLFF.

The chain recombines TRBV2 with TRBJ2-3; 7 bases are a match to TRBD2. V was clipped by 8 bases and J by 5 bases; unmatched bases: 10. Per germline, CDR1 SNHLY and CDR2 FYNNEI. This CDR3 has 14 amino acids. CDR3 protein: CASGRGRGEDTQYF. The CDR3 DNA follows: TGTGCCAGCGGCCGAGGGAGGGGAGAAGATACGCAGTATTTT.

This clone is a singleton in its sample. V is TRBV7-3 and J is TRBJ2-5; 7 bases match TRBD2. The J call may be incorrect, as the DNA end agrees better with TRBJ2-7. CDR3 length: 14 residues. The germline gives CDR1 SGHTA, CDR2 FQGTGA. The CDR3 is CASSAAGGTYEQYF. The CDR3 bases are TGTGCCAGCAGCGCGGCCGGGGGGACCTACGAGCAGTACTTC.

The CDR3 DNA follows: TGTGCCGCTGCCTGGGCAGGACCCTCTGGAAACACCATATATTTT. Translating it yields CAAAWAGPSGNTIYF. The chain has TRBV6-5 and TRBJ1-3, with unresolved D. From germline, CDR1 is MNHEY and CDR2 SVGAGI. Trimming pared 11 bases from V and 0 bases from J, leaving 17 bases between. This CDR3 contains 15 residues.

This chain connects TRBV5-8 to TRBJ1-3; TRBD1 matches 7 bases. The CDR3 totals 16 residues. The germline CDR1 and CDR2 sequences are SGHTS and YDEGEE. V was clipped by 5 bases and J by 0 bases; unmatched bases: 8. CDR3 DNA: TGTGCCAGCAGATCCCCGAGACAGGGCTCTGGAAACACCATATATTTT. Protein sequence: CASRSPRQGSGNTIYF. Full variable domain (rest looked up from reference TRBV5-8 and TRBJ1-3): EAGVTQSPTHLIKTRGQQATLRCSPISGHTSVYWYQQALGLGLQFLLWYDEGEERNRGNFPPRFSGRQFPNYSSELNVNALELEDSALYLCASRSPRQGSGNTIYFGEGSWLTVV.

The chain links TRBV25-1 to TRBJ2-7, with D tentatively TRBD2 (6 bases). V gave up 2 bases and J gave up 0 bases, with 11 bases separating them. This CDR3 comprises 15 residues. The germline CDR1 and CDR2 sequences are MGHDK and SYGVNS. CDR3 region: CASSERRDRSYEQYF. The CDR3 nucleotides are TGTGCCAGCAGTGAACGGCGGGACCGCTCCTACGAGCAGTACTTC.

V gene TRBV27 combines with J gene TRBJ2-1, with TRBD2 matching over 12 bases. The ends lost 5 bases at V and 8 bases at J; junction bases unmatched: 7. The V gene's germline CDR1 is MNHEY and CDR2 SMNVEV (reference sequence). This CDR3 has 15 amino acids. CDR3: CASSTWTSGTDEQFF. CDR3 bases: TGTGCCAGCAGTACGTGGACTAGCGGGACGGATGAGCAGTTCTTC.

The chain has TRBV5-4 and TRBJ1-3; D might be TRBD1 (5 bases). The CDR3 has 15 amino acids. In germline, CDR1 is SGHNT, CDR2 YYREEE (reference sequence). Trimming removed 3 bases from V and 0 bases from J, with 10 bases in between. CDR3 amino acids: CASSWGEGSGNTIYF. DNA for the CDR3: TGTGCCAGCAGCTGGGGGGAAGGCTCTGGAAACACCATATATTTT.

This clone was observed once. The chain links TRBV11-2 to TRBJ2-7; 9 bases fit TRBD1. Germline V gene lookup returns CDR1 SGHAT and CDR2 FQNNGV. The CDR3 covers 15 residues. Unmatched junction bases numbered 7, after V lost 5 bases and J lost 2 bases. In DNA, the CDR3 is TGTGCCAGCAGCCCCCGGACAGGGGTGACCTACGAGCAGTACTTC. Amino acids: CASSPRTGVTYEQYF.

The count of this clone is one. This sequence joins TRBV29-1 and TRBJ1-2; TRBD1 might be the D (5 bases). Trimming pared 0 bases from V and 2 bases from J, leaving 13 bases between. Germline V gene data show CDR1 as SQVTM and CDR2 as ANQGSEA. CDR3 length equals 15 residues. The CDR3 loop reads CSVEDLGERNYGYTF. The CDR3 nucleotides are TGCAGCGTTGAAGATTTGGGGGAGAGGAACTATGGCTACACCTTC. The variable domain in full, with the rest retrieved from reference TRBV29-1 and TRBJ1-2, is SAVISQKPSRDICQRGTSLTIQCQVDSQVTMMFWYRQQPGQSLTLIATANQGSEATYESGFVIDKFPISRPNLTFSTLTVSNMSPEDSSIYLCSVEDLGERNYGYTFGSGTRLTVV.

This clone showed up just once. This chain connects TRBV6-5 to TRBJ2-1; D is perhaps TRBD1 or TRBD2 (5 bases each). The CDR3 sequence is 16 residues long. Germline loops: CDR1 MNHEY, CDR2 SVGAGI. Trimming took 0 bases from V and 0 from J, leaving 9 bases between them. The CDR3 DNA is TGTGCCAGCAGTTACTCGGGACCGCTCTCCTACAATGAGCAGTTCTTC. Encoded protein: CASSYSGPLSYNEQFF.

V is TRBV4-3 and J is TRBJ1-2; the D is unclear. Trimming removed 3 bases at V and 3 bases at J, with 17 bases between. CDR3 size: 16 residues. Germline-derived CDR1 and CDR2 are LGHNA and YSLEER. The CDR3 coding sequence is TGCGCCAGCAGCCAGAGGGTAGAGCAAATCTACTATGGCTACACCTTC. It specifies CASSQRVEQIYYGYTF.

The chain combines TRBV27 with TRBJ1-1; weak D call: TRBD1 (6 bases). Germline V gene sequence: CDR1 MNHEY, CDR2 SMNVEV (reference sequence). V was pared by 4 bases and J by 5 bases, with 14 bases between. This CDR3 comprises 14 residues. CDR3 DNA: TGTGCCAGCAGTTGGGCGGGGGCGAGGACTGAAGCTTTCTTT. This gives the protein CASSWAGARTEAFF.

The V call is TRBV4-2, the J call TRBJ1-5; tentative D call: TRBD1 (5 bases). Looked up from germline, CDR1 is LGHNA and CDR2 is YNFKEQ. This CDR3 contains 14 residues. V lost 1 base to trimming and J lost 5 bases, with 9 bases between them. The CDR3 here is CASSQGGDYQPQHF. In nucleotides, the CDR3 is TGTGCCAGCAGCCAAGGCGGGGACTATCAGCCCCAGCATTTT.

The rearrangement uses TRBV27 and TRBJ2-1, with 12 nucleotides matching TRBD1. CDR1 MNHEY and CDR2 SMNVEV come from the germline V gene (reference sequence). With V trimmed by 5 bases and J by 10 bases, 9 bases remained unmatched. The CDR3 is 15 amino acids. The CDR3 here is CASSRPGQGAWEQFF. CDR3 in DNA: TGTGCCAGCAGTAGGCCGGGACAGGGGGCTTGGGAGCAGTTCTTC.

This clone was detected once. The chain couples TRBV4-3 to TRBJ2-7; no definite D call. CDR1 is LGHNA, CDR2 YSLEER, per germline. Trimming stripped 4 bases from V and 7 bases from J, with 20 bases between. CDR3 length equals 15 residues. The CDR3: CASSPHADPLLEQYF. CDR3 in DNA: TGCGCCAGCAGCCCCCACGCGGACCCCTTACTAGAGCAGTACTTC.

The chain recombines TRBV2 with TRBJ1-4; 7 positions agree with TRBD1. Germline CDR1 and CDR2: SNHLY and FYNNEI. The CDR3 has 15 amino acids. The V gene end was trimmed by 1 base and the J gene end by 3 bases; junction bases not matched to a gene: 2. As DNA, the CDR3 is TGTGCCAGCAGTGAAGACGGGACAGCTAATGAAAAACTGTTTTTT. Its translation: CASSEDGTANEKLFF.

The chain joins TRBV27 to TRBJ2-1; TRBD1 or TRBD2 may be the D gene (5 bases each). The CDR3 extends over 16 amino acids. Trimming took 5 bases from V and 8 from J, leaving 22 bases between them. The V gene's germline CDR1 is MNHEY and CDR2 SMNVEV (reference sequence). CDR3 region: CASSPSRGPVIYEQFF. The CDR3 nucleotides are TGTGCCAGCAGTCCATCCCGGGGCCCGGTGATCTATGAGCAGTTCTTC.

The chain employs TRBV13 and TRBJ1-2; TRBD1 might be the D (5 bases). Germline-derived CDR1 and CDR2 are PRHDT and FYEKMQ (reference sequence). Trimming pared 5 bases from V and 0 bases from J, leaving 10 bases between. The CDR3 consists of 14 residues. The CDR3 loop reads CASSAGGPNYGYTF. DNA of the CDR3: TGTGCCAGCAGCGCCGGGGGTCCTAACTATGGCTACACCTTC.

The chain has TRBV29-1 and TRBJ2-1; either TRBD1 or TRBD2 may fit D (5 bases each). This CDR3 has 15 residues. V was clipped by 3 bases and J by 3 bases, with 15 bases between them. The germline V gene encodes CDR1 SQVTM and CDR2 ANQGSEA. Written as DNA, the CDR3 is TGCAGCGTTGATTGGTCGGGACGGAGCTACAATGAGCAGTTCTTC. This encodes CSVDWSGRSYNEQFF.

This chain connects TRBV27 to TRBJ2-1; 9 bases line up with TRBD1. This CDR3 is 15 amino acids long. V shed 2 bases and J 7 bases; nucleotides not matched to a gene: 6. CDR1 and CDR2 from the germline V gene are MNHEY and SMNVEV (reference sequence). CDR3 DNA sequence: TGTGCCAGCAGTTTAACTCGGGACAGGGCGAATGAGCAGTTCTTC. Its translation: CASSLTRDRANEQFF.

The rearrangement uses TRBV6-1 and TRBJ2-7; D may be TRBD1 (6 bases). The CDR3 is 15 amino acids. V was cut by 7 bases and J by 0 bases, with 16 bases left in between. Germline CDR1 reads MNHNS; CDR2 reads SASEGT. Written as DNA, the CDR3 is TGTGCCAGCAAGTTTAGTGACAGGAGCTCCTACGAGCAGTACTTC. Its translation: CASKFSDRSSYEQYF.

The gene calls are TRBV27 and TRBJ1-1; D not certain. Germline CDR1 is MNHEY and CDR2 is SMNVEV (reference sequence). V dropped 6 bases and J dropped 1 base, with 3 bases sitting between them. CDR3 size: 11 residues. CDR3 DNA: TGTGCCAGCAGGACGAACACTGAAGCTTTCTTT. This gives the protein CASRTNTEAFF.

This clone was counted once. The genes are TRBV6-1 and TRBJ1-5; possible D gene TRBD1, 6 bases. Trimming removed 2 bases from V and 4 bases from J, with 15 bases in between. CDR1 is MNHNS, CDR2 SASEGT, per germline. The CDR3 has 16 residues. The CDR3 DNA reads as TGTGCCAGCAGTGAATGGGCAGGGGCGGGAAATCAGCCCCAGCATTTT. Translation gives CASSEWAGAGNQPQHF.

CDR3 in DNA: TGTGCCTGGATAGGTTGGCGGAACGAAGCTTTCTTT. Translation gives CAWIGWRNEAFF. This chain joins TRBV30 and TRBJ1-1; D remains ambiguous. Germline assignment: CDR1 GTSNPN and CDR2 SVGIG (reference sequence). Trimming removed 4 bases from V and 8 bases from J, with 14 bases in between. This CDR3 contains 12 residues.

The genes are TRBV29-1 and TRBJ1-5, with D perhaps matching TRBD1 (5 bases). The germline gives CDR1 SQVTM, CDR2 ANQGSEA. Trimming took off 6 bases at V and 5 bases at J, with 14 bases between the two ends. The CDR3 contains 13 residues. The CDR3 coding sequence is TGCAGCGTAGGGGAAAGAGGGGATCAGCCCCAGCATTTT. Amino acid sequence: CSVGERGDQPQHF. Looking up the rest from reference TRBV29-1 and TRBJ1-5 gives the full variable domain: SAVISQKPSRDICQRGTSLTIQCQVDSQVTMMFWYRQQPGQSLTLIATANQGSEATYESGFVIDKFPISRPNLTFSTLTVSNMSPEDSSIYLCSVGERGDQPQHFGDGTRLSIL.